These T cell receptor beta chains were read from a single sample in a study of shared clonotypes between healthy human individuals. Sequencing was performed with immunoSEQ multiplex PCR; in TCRdb, only in-frame clones are kept and a portion is missing. The sample holds more than 2 million clones, approximately 92% seen once. Sequencing was performed on naive CD8+ T cells from PBMCs. The source is a man younger than 35 in good health. Some clones in this sample may be carry-over from other donors' samples. The CDR3 runs from the conserved cysteine through the conserved F or W. D genes are given only for firm matches. Size values are once, few and many counts, or a class for expanded clones, and some rows have none.

>TRBJ2-1|TRBV15|NA|NA
CATSRDLLEEQFF
TGTGCCACCAGCAGAGATCTCTTGGAGGAGCAGTTCTTC
>TRBJ1-3|TRBV5-8|NA|NA
CASSLASMDTPGNTIYF
TGTGCCAGCAGCTTGGCCTCGATGGATACCCCTGGAAACACCATATATTTT
>TRBJ2-5|TRBV27|NA|NA
CASSPGANQETQYF
TGTGCCAGCAGTCCCGGGGCCAACCAAGAGACCCAGTACTTC
>TRBJ2-7|TRBV7-8|NA|NA
CASSSRPGLSGEYF
TGTGCCAGCAGCTCTAGACCCGGACTTTCCGGGGAGTACTTC
>TRBJ1-2|TRBV29-1|NA|NA
CSALEEAVGYGYTF
TGCAGCGCCCTCGAGGAGGCTGTGGGCTATGGCTACACCTTC
>TRBJ2-7|TRBV28|NA|TRBD1
CASSRQGDAYF
TGTGCCAGCAGTAGACAGGGAGATGCGTACTTC
>TRBJ2-5|TRBV7-9|NA|NA
CASSPQFLGVETQYF
TGTGCCAGCAGCCCTCAATTTCTAGGGGTGGAGACCCAGTACTTC
>TRBJ1-2|TRBV13|NA|TRBD1
CASSSRPDRVDYTF
TGTGCCAGCAGCTCCCGACCCGACAGGGTGGACTACACCTTC
>TRBJ1-1|TRBV19|NA|NA
CASSIRGSEAFF
TGTGCCAGTAGTATAAGGGGTTCTGAAGCTTTCTTT
>TRBJ2-7|TRBV5-1|NA|TRBD2
CASSFRSKAGRGTYEQYF
TGCGCCAGCAGCTTCCGCTCGAAAGCGGGACGAGGAACCTACGAGCAGTACTTC
>TRBJ1-1|TRBV9|few|TRBD1
CASSVGGQAGTEAFF
TGTGCCAGCAGCGTAGGGGGACAGGCAGGCACTGAAGCTTTCTTT
>TRBJ1-1|TRBV5-6|NA|NA
CASSPGGGQTEAFF
TGTGCCAGCAGCCCTGGCGGGGGGCAGACTGAAGCTTTCTTT
>TRBJ2-3|TRBV13|NA|NA
CASSPGRADTQYF
TGTGCCAGCAGCCCAGGTAGGGCAGATACGCAGTATTTT
>TRBJ2-2|TRBV12-5|NA|TRBD2
CASGPGLAGRNTGELFF
TGTGCTAGTGGACCCGGACTAGCGGGGAGGAACACCGGGGAGCTGTTTTTT
>TRBJ1-2|TRBV27|NA|NA
CASSLGPPPSRGYGYTF
TGTGCCAGCAGTTTAGGACCGCCTCCATCTCGGGGCTATGGCTACACCTTC
>TRBJ2-5|TRBV6-1|NA|NA
CASRRLYNQETQYF
TGTGCCAGCAGACGATTGTATAACCAAGAGACCCAGTACTTC
>TRBJ2-5|TRBV14|NA|TRBD2
CASSRGLSETQYF
TGTGCCAGCAGCCGGGGACTATCAGAGACCCAGTACTTC
>TRBJ2-1|TRBV7-3|NA|NA
CASSPSGAYNEQFF
TGTGCCAGCAGCCCGTCCGGGGCCTACAATGAGCAGTTCTTC
>TRBJ1-4|TRBV7-9|NA|TRBD1
CASRHPSIGQGKTNEKLFF
TGTGCCAGCAGGCACCCCAGTATTGGACAGGGTAAAACTAATGAAAAACTGTTTTTT
>TRBJ2-7|TRBV4-2|NA|NA
CASSVPSEAYEQYF
TGTGCCAGCAGCGTACCTAGCGAGGCCTACGAGCAGTACTTC
>TRBJ2-3|TRBV28|NA|NA
CASGQPSTDTQYF
TGTGCCAGCGGACAGCCTAGCACAGATACGCAGTATTTT
>TRBJ2-1|TRBV5-1|NA|TRBD2
CASSLGLAGIDEQFF
TGCGCCAGCAGCTTGGGACTAGCGGGAATCGATGAGCAGTTCTTC
>TRBJ2-2|TRBV27|NA|TRBD2
CASSPRLALAGELFF
TGTGCCAGCAGTCCCCGACTAGCCCTAGCCGGGGAGCTGTTTTTT
>TRBJ2-2|TRBV9|NA|NA
CASSVETGVTGELFF
TGTGCCAGCAGCGTAGAGACTGGGGTTACCGGGGAGCTGTTTTTT